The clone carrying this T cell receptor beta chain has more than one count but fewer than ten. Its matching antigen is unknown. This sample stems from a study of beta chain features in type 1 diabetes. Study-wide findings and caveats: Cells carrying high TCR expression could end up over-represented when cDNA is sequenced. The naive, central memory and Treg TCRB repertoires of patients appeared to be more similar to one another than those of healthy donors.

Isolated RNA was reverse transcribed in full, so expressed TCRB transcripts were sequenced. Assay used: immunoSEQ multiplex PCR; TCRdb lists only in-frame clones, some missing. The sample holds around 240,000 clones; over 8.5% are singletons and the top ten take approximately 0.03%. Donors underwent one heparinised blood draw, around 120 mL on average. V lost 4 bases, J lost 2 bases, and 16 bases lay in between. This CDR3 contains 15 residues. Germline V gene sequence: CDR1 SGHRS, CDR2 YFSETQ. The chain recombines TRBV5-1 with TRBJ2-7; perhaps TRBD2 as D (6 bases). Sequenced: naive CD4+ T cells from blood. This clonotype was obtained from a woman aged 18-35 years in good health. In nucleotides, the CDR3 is TGCGCCAGCAGCATGAACCCGGGAGAAACCTACGAGCAGTACTTC. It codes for CASSMNPGETYEQYF.